One T cell receptor (beta chain) is described in this entry. These data originate in a study of T cell changes during pregnancy in multiple sclerosis. Only in-frame clones appear in the TCRdb table, and some are missing; sequencing was by immunoSEQ multiplex PCR. The top ten hold around 3.5% of the sample, which has some 60,000 clones, 91% seen once. The source material was peripheral blood, sampled after pregnancy. This TCR derives from a female donor in good health, enrolled as a control in a pregnancy study.

The CDR3 DNA sequence: TGCGCCACCCGTTCCGCCTACCTAAGCTCTGGGGCCAACGTCCTGACTTTC. This encodes CATRSAYLSSGANVLTF. This chain uses TRBV5-1 with TRBJ2-6; D is unclear. Germline assignment: CDR1 SGHRS and CDR2 YFSETQ. The CDR3 runs 17 residues. Trimming stripped 9 bases from V and 0 bases from J, with 19 bases between.